The clone carrying this T cell receptor (beta chain) was detected only a few times. What it recognizes is unknown. These data belong to a study of identical twins. Broader study findings: A cross-sectional statistical analysis, not follow-up of the same donors, supported the conclusions. Zero-insertion analyses might be partly confounded by invariant T cells like MAIT and iNKT.

The germline V gene encodes CDR1 SGHDT and CDR2 YYEEEE. V lost 7 bases to trimming and J lost 7 bases, with 12 bases between them. This CDR3 region has 11 residues. TCRdb reprocessed the 5' RACE reads via MiXCR and lists one record per CDR3 protein. The sample holds roughly 500,000 distinct CDR3 sequences, around 20% seen once. The sample was also linked to a second study, of T cells expressing NK-cell markers.

The chain combines TRBV5-6 with TRBJ2-7; the D call may be TRBD1 or TRBD2 (5 bases each). The sequence was obtained from a woman under 30 in good health. Sequenced material: CD4+ T cells sorted from blood. DNA of the CDR3: TGTGCCAGCGGTTTGGGGGTTGAGCAGTACTTC. The encoded protein is CASGLGVEQYF.